This T cell receptor (beta chain) comes out of a study of control samples from healthy donors and cancer patients. Assay: immunoSEQ multiplex PCR; the TCRdb copy retains only in-frame clones and omits some. The sample consists of over 200,000 clones, roughly 80% of them appearing once. Source material: PBMCs. The clonotype was recovered from a woman aged 55-70 years with lung cancer.

The CDR3 loop is CASSDLAGVVHNEQFF. DNA for the CDR3: TGTGCCAGCAGCGACCTAGCGGGAGTAGTCCACAATGAGCAGTTCTTC. The chain has TRBV9 and TRBJ2-1, with 10 nucleotides matching TRBD2. This CDR3 spans 16 amino acids. The trim removed 3 bases at V and 5 bases at J, leaving 8 bases unmatched. CDR1 is SGDLS, CDR2 YYNGEE, per germline.